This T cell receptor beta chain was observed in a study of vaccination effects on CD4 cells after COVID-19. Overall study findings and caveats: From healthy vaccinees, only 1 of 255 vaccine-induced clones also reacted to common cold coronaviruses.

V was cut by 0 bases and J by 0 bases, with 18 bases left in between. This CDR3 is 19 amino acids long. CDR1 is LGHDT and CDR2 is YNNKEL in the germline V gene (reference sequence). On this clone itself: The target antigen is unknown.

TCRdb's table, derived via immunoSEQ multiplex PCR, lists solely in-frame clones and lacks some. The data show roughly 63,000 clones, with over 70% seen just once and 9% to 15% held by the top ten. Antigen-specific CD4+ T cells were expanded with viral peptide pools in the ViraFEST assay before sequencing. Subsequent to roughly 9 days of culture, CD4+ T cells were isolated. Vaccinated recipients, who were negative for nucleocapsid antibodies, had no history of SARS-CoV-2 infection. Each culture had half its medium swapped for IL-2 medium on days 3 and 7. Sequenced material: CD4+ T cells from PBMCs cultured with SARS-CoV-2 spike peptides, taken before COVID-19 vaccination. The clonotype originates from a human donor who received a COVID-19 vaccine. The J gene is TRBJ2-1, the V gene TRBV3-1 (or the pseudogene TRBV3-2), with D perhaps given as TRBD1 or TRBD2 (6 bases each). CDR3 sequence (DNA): TGTGCCAGCAGCCAAGATCGAGGGGGGTTTCAACGCTCCTACAATGAGCAGTTCTTC. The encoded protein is CASSQDRGGFQRSYNEQFF.